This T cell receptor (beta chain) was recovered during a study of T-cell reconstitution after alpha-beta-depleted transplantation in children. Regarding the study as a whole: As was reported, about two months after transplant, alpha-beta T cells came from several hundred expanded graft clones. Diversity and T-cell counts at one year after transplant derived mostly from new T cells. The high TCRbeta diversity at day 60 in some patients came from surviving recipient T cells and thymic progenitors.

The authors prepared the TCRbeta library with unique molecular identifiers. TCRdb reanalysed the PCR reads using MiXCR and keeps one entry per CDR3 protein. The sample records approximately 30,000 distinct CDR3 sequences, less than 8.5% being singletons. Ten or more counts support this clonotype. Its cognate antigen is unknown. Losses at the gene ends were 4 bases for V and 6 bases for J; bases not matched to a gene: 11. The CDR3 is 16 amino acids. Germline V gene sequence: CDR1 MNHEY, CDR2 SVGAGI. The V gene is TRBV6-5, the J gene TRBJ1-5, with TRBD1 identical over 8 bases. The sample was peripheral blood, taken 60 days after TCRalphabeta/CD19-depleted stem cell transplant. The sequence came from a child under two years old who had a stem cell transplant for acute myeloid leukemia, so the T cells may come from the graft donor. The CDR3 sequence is CASSFPPLQGAQPQHF. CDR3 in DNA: TGTGCCAGCAGTTTTCCGCCTCTTCAGGGGGCTCAGCCCCAGCATTTT.